These 3 T cell receptor beta chains share one sample of origin, sequenced in a study of shared clonotypes between healthy human individuals. Produced via immunoSEQ multiplex PCR; TCRdb's table is partial and in-frame only. The table lists over 800,000 clones, around 93% of them singletons. Naive CD8 cells comprised CD45RO-negative, CCR7-positively selected cells, excluding terminally differentiated effector memory CD45RA+ cells. What was sequenced was naive CD8+ T cells sorted from blood. These receptors were collected from a young man in good health.

The V and J genes are TRBV10-1 and TRBJ2-5, with D unclear. This CDR3 spans 13 amino acids. Germline CDR1 WNHNN, CDR2 SYGVQD (reference sequence). Between the trimmed V and J ends, which lost 3 bases and 0 bases, there was a span of 5 bases. CDR3 nucleotides: TGCGCCAGCAGTGATGGGTACCAAGAGACCCAGTACTTC. This encodes CASSDGYQETQYF.

This chain joins TRBV10-3 and TRBJ2-1, with 8 bases lining up with TRBD2. The V and J ends lost 4 bases and 7 bases, in that order; junction bases with no gene match: 6. Per the germline V gene, CDR1 is ENHRY and CDR2 is SYGVKD. The CDR3 extends over 14 amino acids. CDR3 loop: CAISASGSFNEQFF. Written as DNA, the CDR3 is TGTGCCATCAGTGCAAGCGGGAGTTTTAATGAGCAGTTCTTC.

V is TRBV7-9 and J is TRBJ2-7; D is ambiguous. Deletions cut 3 bases from V and 2 bases from J, with 5 bases between. Per the germline V gene, CDR1 is SEHNR and CDR2 is FQNEAQ (reference sequence). The CDR3 loop spans 12 amino acids. Here the CDR3 DNA reads TGTGCCAGCAGCTTCAGAGCCTACGAGCAGTACTTC. This codes for CASSFRAYEQYF.